A single T cell receptor beta chain is shown here with its context. Its antigen remains unidentified. V was trimmed by 5 bases and J by 5 bases, leaving 15 bases between them. The V gene's germline CDR1 is MNHNS and CDR2 SASEGT. The CDR3 has 14 residues. This sample is drawn from a study of T cell repertoires in cytomegalovirus infection. MiXCR was run by TCRdb on the reads, yielding one entry per CDR3 protein. This sample has 550,000 to 700,000 distinct CDR3 sequences, with over 35% found just once. This chain links TRBV6-1 with TRBJ1-2; possible D gene TRBD1, 6 bases. This sequence originates from a human donor in good health (CMV status not recorded). Some clones in this sample may be carry-over from other donors' samples. The sequencing here drew on cultured PBMCs, taken from culture after CMV antigen stimulation. CDR3: CASSRGGRWYGYTF. CDR3 DNA sequence: TGTGCCAGCAGTCGTGGGGGGCGTTGGTATGGCTACACCTTC.